Listed below are T cell receptor beta chains from one sample, sequenced in a study of blood T cell repertoires in COVID-19. The repertoire was sequenced with immunoSEQ multiplex PCR; TCRdb's copy has only in-frame clones and lacks some. The table records roughly 30,000 clones, about 85% of them present only once. Sample: peripheral blood. Receptors were obtained from a human donor with acute or convalescent COVID-19. The donor label of this sample is uncertain. Each CDR3 is given with its conserved first and last residue. A D gene is named only where the DNA matches it firmly. A row's size may be missing; if present it is once, few, many or a size class.

j_gene,abundance,v_gene,d_gene,CDR3aa,CDR3nt
TRBJ2-1,.,TRBV7-6,TRBD1,CASSLLTGGGDEQFF,TGTGCCAGCAGCTTATTAACAGGGGGCGGCGATGAGCAGTTCTTC
TRBJ1-4,.,TRBV4-2,.,CASSQGVILFF,TGTGCCAGCAGCCAAGGAGTAATCCTGTTTTTT
TRBJ2-1,.,TRBV7-2,.,CASSFTAQGYNEQFF,TGTGCCAGCAGCTTTACAGCCCAAGGCTACAATGAGCAGTTCTTC
TRBJ2-1,.,TRBV11-3,TRBD1,CASSLGQGSYNEQFF,TGTGCCAGCAGCTTGGGACAGGGTTCCTACAATGAGCAGTTCTTC
TRBJ2-2,.,TRBV7-3,TRBD2,CASRAGTSGINTGELFF,TGTGCCAGCAGGGCCGGGACTAGCGGTATAAACACCGGGGAGCTGTTTTTT
TRBJ2-1,.,TRBV30,TRBD1,CAWNLGQNRGRNEQFF,TGTGCCTGGAACCTGGGGCAGAACAGGGGGCGGAATGAGCAGTTCTTC
TRBJ2-1,.,TRBV7-8,.,CASSLAALYLLSSYNEQFF,TGTGCCAGCAGCTTAGCAGCGCTTTATCTATTAAGCTCCTACAATGAGCAGTTCTTC
TRBJ2-5,.,TRBV11-3,.,CASSSRREQETQYF,TGTGCCAGCAGCTCCCGACGGGAACAAGAGACCCAGTACTTC
TRBJ1-2,.,TRBV28,.,CASEGGNYYGYTF,TGTGCCAGCGAGGGAGGGAATTACTATGGCTACACCTTC
TRBJ2-5,.,TRBV6-1,TRBD2,CASSELAGGQETQYF,TGTGCCAGCAGTGAACTAGCGGGGGGGCAAGAGACCCAGTACTTC
TRBJ1-2,once,TRBV18,TRBD1,CASSMSGGTVAYGYTF,TGTGCCAGCTCCATGTCAGGGGGTACCGTGGCCTATGGCTACACCTTC
TRBJ2-5,.,TRBV7-6,.,CASSPVRETQYF,TGTGCCAGCAGCCCCGTGCGGGAGACCCAGTACTTC
TRBJ1-1,.,TRBV7-9,.,CASSSLNPAVDATF,TGTGCCAGCAGCTCCCTTAACCCCGCGGTTGACGCCACTTTT
TRBJ2-7,.,TRBV5-4,.,CASSLSGPGEQYF,TGTGCCAGCAGCTTGTCAGGGCCGGGCGAGCAGTACTTC
TRBJ2-2,.,TRBV18,.,CASSTRAGAGELFF,TGTGCCAGCTCAACACGGGCGGGTGCCGGGGAGCTGTTTTTT
TRBJ1-2,.,TRBV19,TRBD1,CASSIDGNRGSAGYTF,TGTGCCAGTAGTATAGATGGGAACAGGGGATCTGCCGGCTACACCTTC
TRBJ2-2,.,TRBV18,TRBD1,CASSPPSGGNTGELFF,TGTGCCAGCTCACCACCGTCAGGGGGAAACACCGGGGAGCTGTTTTTT
TRBJ2-7,.,TRBV6-2/TRBV6-3,.,CASSYFGKTYEQYF,TGTGCCAGCAGTTACTTTGGCAAGACCTACGAGCAGTACTTC
TRBJ1-6,.,TRBV6-1,TRBD1,CASSEWTGVNSPLHF,TGTGCCAGCAGTGAGTGGACAGGCGTTAATTCACCCCTCCACTTT
TRBJ1-5,.,TRBV6-5,.,CASSTGLDQPQHF,TGTGCCAGCAGTACAGGGCTAGATCAGCCCCAGCATTTT
TRBJ2-5,once,TRBV6-2/TRBV6-3,.,CASSLTDLWETQYF,TGTGCCAGCAGTCTCACAGACCTATGGGAGACCCAGTACTTC
TRBJ1-4,few,TRBV28,.,CASSSPGGWGEKLFF,TGTGCCAGCAGCTCCCCCGGGGGGTGGGGTGAAAAACTGTTTTTT
TRBJ2-7,.,TRBV28,TRBD1,CASSSPGQGAADYEQYF,TGTGCCAGCAGTTCCCCGGGACAGGGGGCCGCAGACTACGAGCAGTACTTC
TRBJ2-1,.,TRBV14,.,CASSQGGTYNEQFF,TGTGCCAGCAGCCAGGGGGGAACCTACAATGAGCAGTTCTTC
TRBJ1-4,.,TRBV7-9,TRBD1,CASRGTGEVGKLFF,TGTGCCAGCAGGGGGACAGGGGAAGTAGGAAAACTGTTTTTT
TRBJ1-2,.,TRBV4-3,.,CASSQNEGVTYGYTF,TGCGCCAGCAGCCAAAACGAAGGGGTAACCTATGGCTACACCTTC
TRBJ2-7,once,TRBV4-2,TRBD2,CASSQVGSGGASSYEQYF,TGTGCCAGCAGCCAAGTGGGTAGCGGGGGGGCCTCCTCCTACGAGCAGTACTTC
TRBJ1-1,.,TRBV19,TRBD1,CASSMGQLDQAFF,TGTGCCAGTAGTATGGGACAGCTCGATCAAGCTTTCTTT
TRBJ2-7,.,TRBV6-1,.,CASSEAGRGEQYF,TGTGCCAGCAGTGAAGCAGGGAGAGGCGAGCAGTACTTC
TRBJ1-1,.,TRBV18,.,CASSPLEEGVTEAFF,TGTGCCAGCTCACCGTTGGAAGAAGGGGTCACTGAAGCTTTCTTT
TRBJ2-1,.,TRBV7-2,.,CASSFGMNNEQFF,TGTGCCAGCAGCTTCGGGATGAACAATGAGCAGTTCTTC
TRBJ2-3,.,TRBV7-6,TRBD1,CASSPTGGTSTDTQYF,TGTGCCAGCAGCCCCACAGGGGGAACTAGCACAGATACGCAGTATTTT
TRBJ2-7,.,TRBV28,TRBD1,CASSLMGTGEDEQYF,TGTGCCAGCAGTTTAATGGGGACAGGGGAGGACGAGCAGTACTTC
TRBJ1-1,few,TRBV18,TRBD1,CASSPSGTGGTEAFF,TGTGCCAGCTCACCATCCGGGACAGGGGGTACTGAAGCTTTCTTT
TRBJ1-3,few,TRBV6-1,.,CASSERGGNTIYF,TGTGCCAGCAGTGAAAGAGGAGGAAACACCATATATTTT
TRBJ1-2,.,TRBV3-1/TRBV3-2,.,CASSQGGAVNYGYTF,TGTGCCAGCAGCCAAGGTGGGGCGGTTAACTATGGCTACACCTTC
TRBJ2-2,.,TRBV5-6,.,CASSSLDYYRTGELFF,TGTGCCAGCAGCTCGCTTGACTATTACCGCACCGGGGAGCTGTTTTTT
TRBJ1-1,.,TRBV4-2,.,CASSPGDRTEAFF,TGTGCCAGCAGCCCAGGGGACCGGACTGAAGCTTTCTTT
TRBJ1-1,.,TRBV24-1,.,CATSDPRTALNTEAFF,TGTGCCACCAGTGATCCCCGGACAGCTTTGAACACTGAAGCTTTCTTT
TRBJ1-6,.,TRBV7-9,TRBD1,CASSYRGRDSPLHF,TGTGCCAGCAGCTACAGGGGGCGGGATTCACCCCTCCACTTT
TRBJ2-7,once,TRBV7-2,TRBD2,CASSPGLAAYEQYF,TGTGCCAGCAGCCCTGGACTAGCGGCCTACGAGCAGTACTTC
TRBJ1-5,.,TRBV6-5,TRBD1,CASSLDRVDQPQHF,TGTGCCAGCAGCCTAGACAGGGTGGATCAGCCCCAGCATTTT
TRBJ1-2,.,TRBV3-1/TRBV3-2,.,CASRQESYGYTF,TGTGCCAGCCGACAGGAGTCCTATGGCTACACCTTC
TRBJ2-3,.,TRBV7-2,TRBD2,CASSLAPAAGATDTQYF,TGTGCCAGCAGCTTAGCTCCTGCGGCGGGAGCGACAGATACGCAGTATTTT